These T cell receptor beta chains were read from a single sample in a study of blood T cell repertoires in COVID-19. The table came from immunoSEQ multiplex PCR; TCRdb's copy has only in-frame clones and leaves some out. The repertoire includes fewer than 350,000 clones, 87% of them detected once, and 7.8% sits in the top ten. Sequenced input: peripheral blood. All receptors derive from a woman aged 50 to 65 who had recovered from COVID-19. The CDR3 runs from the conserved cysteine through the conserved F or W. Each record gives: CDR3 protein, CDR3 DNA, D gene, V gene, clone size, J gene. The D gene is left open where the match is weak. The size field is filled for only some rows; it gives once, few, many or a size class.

CAAGVAGYNEQFF	TGTGCCGCTGGAGTAGCGGGTTACAATGAGCAGTTCTTC	TRBD2	TRBV27	NA	TRBJ2-1
CASSLRRGLENTEAFF	TGTGCCAGCAGCTTGCGCAGGGGGCTCGAGAACACTGAAGCTTTCTTT	TRBD1	TRBV7-8	NA	TRBJ1-1
CASSARTGGGTDTQYF	TGTGCCAGCAGCGCCAGAACGGGAGGAGGCACAGATACGCAGTATTTT	TRBD2	TRBV9	NA	TRBJ2-3
CASRGDRVNTEAFF	TGTGCCAGCAGGGGGGACAGGGTGAACACTGAAGCTTTCTTT	TRBD1	TRBV2	NA	TRBJ1-1
CASSQVRGAGGYTF	TGTGCCAGCAGCCAAGTCCGGGGGGCAGGGGGCTACACCTTC	NA	TRBV14	NA	TRBJ1-2
CASSYYATGLGYTF	TGTGCCAGCAGTTACTACGCCACAGGGTTGGGCTACACCTTC	NA	TRBV6-5	NA	TRBJ1-2
CAIHSLTKNIQYF	TGTGCCATTCATAGTTTGACCAAAAACATTCAGTACTTC	NA	TRBV3-1/TRBV3-2	NA	TRBJ2-4
CAWSRTKQGVSGYTF	TGTGCCTGGAGTAGAACTAAGCAGGGGGTTAGTGGCTACACCTTC	TRBD1	TRBV30	NA	TRBJ1-2
CASRLRQDLFYEQYF	TGTGCCAGCAGATTAAGGCAGGACTTGTTCTACGAGCAGTACTTC	NA	TRBV28	NA	TRBJ2-7
CASSSLDRGGTEAFF	TGTGCCAGCAGTTCGCTCGACAGGGGAGGAACTGAAGCTTTCTTT	TRBD1	TRBV6-2/TRBV6-3	NA	TRBJ1-1
CASQSPYRGNQPQHF	TGTGCCAGTCAAAGCCCATACAGGGGCAATCAGCCCCAGCATTTT	NA	TRBV19	few	TRBJ1-5
CASSLSRGPRDYF	TGTGCCAGCAGCTTGTCCAGGGGGCCTAGGGATTACTTC	TRBD1	TRBV7-9	NA	TRBJ2-5
CASSQSAGTTDTQYF	TGTGCCAGCAGCCAGAGCGCGGGAACAACAGATACGCAGTATTTT	NA	TRBV4-2	NA	TRBJ2-3
CASSVQGGNGYTF	TGTGCCAGCAGTGTACAGGGGGGCAATGGCTACACCTTC	TRBD1	TRBV2	once	TRBJ1-2
CASSDGLGTEAFF	TGTGCCAGCAGTGACGGACTTGGCACTGAAGCTTTCTTT	NA	TRBV28	NA	TRBJ1-1
CASSYSLRGTDTQYF	TGTGCCAGCAGTTACAGTCTGAGGGGCACAGATACGCAGTATTTT	NA	TRBV6-2/TRBV6-3	NA	TRBJ2-3
CASSVDSQQGGQYF	TGTGCCAGCAGCGTGGACTCCCAGCAAGGGGGCCAGTACTTC	NA	TRBV9	once	TRBJ2-5
CASSLLTGAQPQHF	TGTGCCAGCAGTCTCCTCACAGGGGCTCAGCCCCAGCATTTT	TRBD1	TRBV28	NA	TRBJ1-5
CASSVGLSGGLYYEQYF	TGTGCCAGCAGCGTTGGCTTATCGGGGGGCCTTTACTACGAGCAGTACTTC	NA	TRBV9	NA	TRBJ2-7
CAISDVEAVRGYTF	TGTGCCATCAGTGATGTGGAAGCAGTGAGGGGCTACACCTTC	NA	TRBV10-3	NA	TRBJ1-2
CASSRQGQTGELFF	TGTGCCAGCAGCCGACAGGGGCAGACCGGGGAGCTGTTTTTT	TRBD1	TRBV3-1/TRBV3-2	NA	TRBJ2-2
CASSTDPQGISYNEQFF	TGTGCCAGCAGCACGGATCCACAGGGGATCTCCTACAATGAGCAGTTCTTC	TRBD1	TRBV5-4	few	TRBJ2-1
CASSLSSLSYEQYF	TGCGCCAGCAGCTTATCTAGTCTGTCCTACGAGCAGTACTTC	NA	TRBV5-1	NA	TRBJ2-7
CASGTGTYEQYF	TGTGCCAGCGGGACAGGGACCTACGAGCAGTACTTC	TRBD1	TRBV11-2	NA	TRBJ2-7
CASSKSWEGGYGYTF	TGTGCCAGCAGTAAGAGCTGGGAGGGCGGCTATGGCTACACCTTC	NA	TRBV6-5	NA	TRBJ1-2
CAISPTGGGETQYF	TGTGCCATCAGTCCGACAGGGGGAGGGGAGACCCAGTACTTC	TRBD1	TRBV10-3	NA	TRBJ2-5
CASRETGTGRETQYF	TGTGCCAGCAGGGAAACCGGGACAGGGAGGGAGACCCAGTACTTC	TRBD1	TRBV2	NA	TRBJ2-5
CASIAGGLETQYF	TGTGCCAGCATTGCGGGGGGGCTGGAGACCCAGTACTTC	TRBD2	TRBV2	NA	TRBJ2-5
CASSLYGTGVNPYEQYF	TGTGCCAGCAGTTTATACGGAACAGGGGTTAATCCCTACGAGCAGTACTTC	TRBD1	TRBV27	once	TRBJ2-7
CASSLEAGLSEQYF	TGTGCCAGCAGCTTAGAGGCAGGGTTAAGCGAGCAGTACTTC	NA	TRBV7-9	NA	TRBJ2-7
CASSVVPLGRGQGAYNEQFF	TGTGCCAGCAGCGTAGTCCCTTTAGGAAGAGGCCAAGGCGCCTACAATGAGCAGTTCTTC	NA	TRBV14	NA	TRBJ2-1
CATSDKTNTEAFF	TGTGCCACCAGCGACAAGACGAACACTGAAGCTTTCTTT	NA	TRBV15	NA	TRBJ1-1
CASSTAGQGRYGYTF	TGTGCCAGTAGTACGGCGGGACAGGGAAGGTATGGCTACACCTTC	TRBD1	TRBV19	NA	TRBJ1-2
CASSVNRQGSEQYF	TGTGCCAGCAGCGTAAATCGCCAGGGCTCCGAGCAGTACTTC	NA	TRBV9	NA	TRBJ2-7
CASSPGTGGGYTF	TGTGCCAGCAGTCCCGGGACAGGTGGTGGCTACACCTTC	TRBD1	TRBV12-3/TRBV12-4	NA	TRBJ1-2
CASSTSVVAGEGYNEQFF	TGTGCCAGTAGTACCTCGGTGGTAGCGGGAGAAGGCTACAATGAGCAGTTCTTC	TRBD2	TRBV19	NA	TRBJ2-1
CASSLVSGSHYNEQFF	TGTGCCAGCAGCTTAGTTAGCGGGAGCCACTACAATGAGCAGTTCTTC	TRBD2	TRBV7-2	NA	TRBJ2-1
CASGKRAIQTQYF	TGTGCCAGCGGCAAGCGGGCAATCCAGACCCAGTACTTC	NA	TRBV12-3/TRBV12-4	NA	TRBJ2-5
CARSGGTDTQYF	TGTGCCCGATCGGGGGGAACAGATACGCAGTATTTT	TRBD2	TRBV30	NA	TRBJ2-3
CAWSPRPTDTQYF	TGTGCCTGGAGTCCTAGACCCACAGATACGCAGTATTTT	NA	TRBV30	NA	TRBJ2-3
CASTGGLPEAFF	TGTGCCAGCACGGGGGGGCTCCCTGAAGCTTTCTTT	NA	TRBV6-5	NA	TRBJ1-1
CASSRAGPKDF	TGTGCCAGCAGCCGGGCGGGCCCTAAAGACTTC	NA	TRBV3-1/TRBV3-2	NA	TRBJ2-5
CASSFNRGQGYTF	TGTGCCAGCAGTTTTAATAGGGGGCAAGGCTACACCTTC	TRBD1	TRBV12-3/TRBV12-4	NA	TRBJ1-2
CASSLDRESYGYTF	TGTGCCAGCTCACTCGACAGGGAATCATATGGCTACACCTTC	TRBD1	TRBV18	NA	TRBJ1-2
CASSYLQAGGPYEQYF	TGTGCCAGCAGTTACCTTCAAGCAGGGGGCCCCTACGAGCAGTACTTC	TRBD1	TRBV6-6	once	TRBJ2-7
CGWGAGELFF	TGTGGATGGGGGGCCGGGGAGCTGTTTTTT	NA	TRBV11-2	NA	TRBJ2-2
CASSVSGRDYEQYF	TGTGCCAGCAGCGTAAGCGGGAGGGACTACGAGCAGTACTTC	TRBD2	TRBV7-2	NA	TRBJ2-7
CASSEGTAIIDEQYF	TGTGCCAGCAGTGAAGGGACAGCAATAATCGACGAGCAGTACTTC	NA	TRBV6-1	NA	TRBJ2-7
CASSSGGTEAFF	TGTGCCAGCAGTTCCGGAGGTACTGAAGCTTTCTTT	NA	TRBV28	NA	TRBJ1-1
CASSQAPRSGSYNEQFF	TGCGCCAGCAGCCAAGCCCCCAGGAGCGGATCCTACAATGAGCAGTTCTTC	NA	TRBV4-3	NA	TRBJ2-1
CASSLEGQGDEQYF	TGCGCCAGCAGCTTGGAGGGGCAAGGTGACGAGCAGTACTTC	NA	TRBV5-1	NA	TRBJ2-7
CASSYSPGSSYEQYF	TGTGCCAGCAGTTATTCACCGGGAAGCTCCTACGAGCAGTACTTC	NA	TRBV6-5	NA	TRBJ2-7
CASSLTGGGYEQYF	TGTGCCAGCAGCTTGACAGGGGGAGGCTACGAGCAGTACTTC	TRBD1	TRBV6-2/TRBV6-3	NA	TRBJ2-7
CASSPIVQGATNEKLFF	TGTGCCAGCAGCCCCATAGTCCAGGGTGCAACTAATGAAAAACTGTTTTTT	NA	TRBV28	NA	TRBJ1-4
CASSQDITGSYGYTF	TGCGCCAGCAGCCAAGATATTACGGGGAGCTATGGCTACACCTTC	NA	TRBV4-1	few	TRBJ1-2